This is a list of T cell receptor beta chains from one sample in a study of shared clonotypes between healthy human individuals. The protocol was immunoSEQ multiplex PCR, while the TCRdb copy is restricted to in-frame clones and leaves out a portion. The profile shows about 2.3 million clones, under 95% of them singletons. Sequencing was performed on naive CD4+ T cells from PBMCs. The receptors shown here come from a man aged 18 to 30 in good health. Some clones in this sample may be carry-over from other donors' samples. Each CDR3 is given with its conserved first and last residue. A D gene is named only where the DNA matches it firmly. Not all rows give a size; the values are once, few, many and, for expanded clones, a class.

J gene | clone size | V gene | D gene | CDR3 DNA | CDR3 protein
TRBJ2-7 | - | TRBV27 | TRBD2 | TGTGCCAGCAGTTTCGGCCTTAGCGGGCACTCCTACGAGCAGTACTTC | CASSFGLSGHSYEQYF
TRBJ2-7 | - | TRBV10-3 | - | TGTGCCATCAGTGAGTTCCCGGACGGCTACGAGCAGTACTTC | CAISEFPDGYEQYF
TRBJ2-2 | - | TRBV28 | TRBD1 | TGTGCCAGCAGTTTAAATTTCAGGGGGAAGACCGGGGAGCTGTTTTTT | CASSLNFRGKTGELFF
TRBJ2-1 | once | TRBV14 | TRBD2 | TGTGCCAGCAGCCAAAACCTCTTCCAGGGACTAGCGGGAGGTGAGCAGTTCTTC | CASSQNLFQGLAGGEQFF
TRBJ2-2 | - | TRBV2 | - | TGTGCCAGCGGGGGGTCGAGCGGCCCCACCGGGGAGCTGTTTTTT | CASGGSSGPTGELFF
TRBJ2-2 | - | TRBV30 | - | TGTGCCTGGGGGACGGCGAACACCGGGGAGCTGTTTTTT | CAWGTANTGELFF
TRBJ2-5 | - | TRBV10-3 | TRBD2 | TGTGCCATCAGTGTAGGACTAGCGGGCCTCCAAGAGACCCAGTACTTC | CAISVGLAGLQETQYF
TRBJ1-4 | - | TRBV11-2 | - | TGTGCCAGCAGCGACGAGCGGACAGCAAAAAATGAAAAACTGTTTTTT | CASSDERTAKNEKLFF
TRBJ1-1 | few | TRBV7-9 | - | TGTGCCAGCAGAGCGGGTTATGGAGTAACTGAAGCTTTCTTT | CASRAGYGVTEAFF
TRBJ2-1 | - | TRBV7-6 | TRBD2 | TGTGCCAGCAGCCTACGGGGGACTAGCGGTGACAATGAGCAGTTCTTC | CASSLRGTSGDNEQFF
TRBJ2-1 | - | TRBV27 | TRBD2 | TGTGCCAGCAGCCCAACGTTAGCGGGACTCTATGAGCAGTTCTTC | CASSPTLAGLYEQFF
TRBJ2-7 | - | TRBV5-1 | TRBD1 | TGCGCCAGCAGCTATGAGGGACAGGGGTACGAGCAGTACTTC | CASSYEGQGYEQYF
TRBJ1-2 | - | TRBV6-1 | TRBD1 | TGTGCCAGCAGGGATACAGGGGGCCCTTTCTATGGCTACACCTTC | CASRDTGGPFYGYTF
TRBJ2-5 | - | TRBV11-3 | - | TGTGCCAGCAGTCGCCGGGGTCGGGAGACCCAGTACTTC | CASSRRGRETQYF
TRBJ2-5 | - | TRBV9 | TRBD2 | TGTGCCAGCAGCGTAGCATTGGGACTAGCGGGAGAAGAGACCCAGTACTTC | CASSVALGLAGEETQYF
TRBJ1-2 | once | TRBV4-3 | - | TGCGCCAGCAGCCAAGAATCGCCCCCGTGGGGTCGTGGCTACACCTTC | CASSQESPPWGRGYTF
TRBJ1-2 | - | TRBV6-1 | - | TGTGCCAGCAGGACAGATCAGGGAAACGCGTGGGGCTACACCTTC | CASRTDQGNAWGYTF
TRBJ2-5 | - | TRBV5-1 | - | TGCGCCAGCAGCGGGGTCGGGGGCCAAGAGACCCAGTACTTC | CASSGVGGQETQYF
TRBJ2-5 | - | TRBV2 | TRBD1 | TGTGCCAGCAGTGAAAGGACAGGGGGCGCGAGGCAAGAGACCCAGTACTTC | CASSERTGGARQETQYF
TRBJ1-1 | - | TRBV7-2 | - | TGTGCCAGCAGCTTACGGCCGGGCGGAAACACTGAAGCTTTCTTT | CASSLRPGGNTEAFF
TRBJ2-7 | once | TRBV6-5 | - | TGTGCCAGCAGTTACCTATTGACAGGCGCCGGGAACGAGCAGTACTTC | CASSYLLTGAGNEQYF
TRBJ1-3 | once | TRBV7-2 | - | TGTGCCAGCAGCTTCCCCGGACTAGGGAGTAACACCATATATTTT | CASSFPGLGSNTIYF